This T cell receptor beta chain was documented in a study of Graves' ophthalmopathy and Graves' hyperthyroidism. Using RNA transcripts, the TCR beta CDR3 regions were amplified. The first-round RT-PCR employed HTBI primers together with the Qiagen OneStep RT-PCR kit. A multiplex PCR was then performed as the second round. TCRdb fed the multiplex PCR reads into MiXCR, producing one record per CDR3 protein. Here the sample spans almost 400,000 distinct CDR3 sequences, 15% to 20% being singletons. The CDR3 loop spans 13 amino acids. V dropped 7 bases and J dropped 7 bases, with 16 bases sitting between them. The authors diagnosed from clinical symptoms, serum thyroxine, TRAb, thyroid ultrasound and orbital computed tomography. The PBMCs used were ones drawn from 8 to 10 ml of fresh peripheral blood. Notes on the study in general: The model predicted progression of ophthalmopathy with a sensitivity of about 70%, and its specificity was about 76%. In blood, most expanded thyroid clonotypes above 0.001 frequency were also detected.

This clonotype was counted many times. Its antigen remains unknown. This TCR derives from a woman between 18 and 29 years old with Graves' ophthalmopathy. Source material: peripheral blood. V is TRBV12-3 or TRBV12-4 and J is TRBJ1-1, with no clear D. DNA for the CDR3: TGTGCCAGCACCCTTCAGCGAGGGAGTGAAGCTTTCTTT. As protein: CASTLQRGSEAFF.